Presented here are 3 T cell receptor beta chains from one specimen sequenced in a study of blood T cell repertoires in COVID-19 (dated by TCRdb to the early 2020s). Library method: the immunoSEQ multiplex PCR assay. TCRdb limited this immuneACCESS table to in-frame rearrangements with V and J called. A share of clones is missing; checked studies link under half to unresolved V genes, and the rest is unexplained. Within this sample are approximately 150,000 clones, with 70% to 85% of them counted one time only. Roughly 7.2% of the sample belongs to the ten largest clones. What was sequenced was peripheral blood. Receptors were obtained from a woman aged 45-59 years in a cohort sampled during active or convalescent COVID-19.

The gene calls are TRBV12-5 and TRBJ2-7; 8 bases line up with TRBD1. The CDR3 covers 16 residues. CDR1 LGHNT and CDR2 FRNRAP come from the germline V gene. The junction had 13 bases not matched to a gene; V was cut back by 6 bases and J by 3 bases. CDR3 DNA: TGTGCTAGTGGCTTTGGTACAGGACAGGGATTCTACGAGCAGTACTTC. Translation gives CASGFGTGQGFYEQYF.

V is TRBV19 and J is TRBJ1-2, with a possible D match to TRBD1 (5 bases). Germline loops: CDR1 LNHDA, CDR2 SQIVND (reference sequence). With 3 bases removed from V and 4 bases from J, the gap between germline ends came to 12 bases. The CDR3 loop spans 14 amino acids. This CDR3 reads CASSIPQGGYGYTF. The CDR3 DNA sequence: TGTGCCAGTAGTATCCCGCAGGGAGGCTATGGCTACACCTTC.

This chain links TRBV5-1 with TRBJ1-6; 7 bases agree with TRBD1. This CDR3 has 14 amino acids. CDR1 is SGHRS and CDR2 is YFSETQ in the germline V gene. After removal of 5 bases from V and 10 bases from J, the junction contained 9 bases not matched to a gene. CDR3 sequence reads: CASRTGYGVSPLHF. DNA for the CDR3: TGCGCCAGCAGGACAGGGTATGGTGTCTCACCCCTCCACTTT.